This record concerns one T cell receptor beta chain sequence. The entry originates in a study of cytomegalovirus exposure and HLA in healthy donors. Germline V gene lookup returns CDR1 MDHEN and CDR2 SYDVKM. Unmatched junction bases numbered 7, after V lost 5 bases and J lost 1 base. The CDR3 sequence is 15 residues long. In the PCR, 60 Vbeta and 13 Jbeta primers were used. Libraries were prepared by immunoSEQ multiplex PCR; TCRdb keeps only in-frame clonotypes and omits some of them. Among fewer than 250,000 clones, 70% to 85% were seen once, and the ten largest hold 3.8%. Sequencing was done on a sample of PBMCs. The chain joins TRBV28 to TRBJ2-7, with 8 bases matching TRBD2. This TCR was recovered from a male donor in good health and CMV-seronegative. In DNA form, the CDR3 reads TGTGCCAGCAGTCCAGGGGCGGGAGGTTCCTACGAGCAGTACTTC. This codes for CASSPGAGGSYEQYF.